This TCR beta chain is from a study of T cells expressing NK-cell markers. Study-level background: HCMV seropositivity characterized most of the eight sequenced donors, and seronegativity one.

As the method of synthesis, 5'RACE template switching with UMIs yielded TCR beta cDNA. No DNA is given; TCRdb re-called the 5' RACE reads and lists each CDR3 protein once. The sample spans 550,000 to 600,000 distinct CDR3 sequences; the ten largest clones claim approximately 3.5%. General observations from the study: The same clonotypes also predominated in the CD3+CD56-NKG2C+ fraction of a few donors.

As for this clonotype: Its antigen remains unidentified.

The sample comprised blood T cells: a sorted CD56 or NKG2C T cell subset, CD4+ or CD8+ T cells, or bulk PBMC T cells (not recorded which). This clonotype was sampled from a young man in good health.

The CDR3 loop reads CASSYSYGDANEQFF. The chain has TRBV6-5 and TRBJ2-1. CDR1 and CDR2 (germline): MNHEY, SVGAGI. The CDR3 spans 15 residues.